These 3 T cell receptor beta chains were sequenced from one sample in a study of blood T cell repertoires in COVID-19. Sequenced by immunoSEQ multiplex PCR; TCRdb stores in-frame clones only, minus some. Of about 92,000 clones listed, about 91% are singletons. Material: peripheral blood. These receptors originate from a human donor with active COVID-19. The donor label of this sample is uncertain.

CDR3 in amino acids: CASSQGRDDNEQFF. The CDR3 DNA follows: TGCGCCAGCAGCCAAGGCCGGGATGACAATGAGCAGTTCTTC. This chain joins TRBV4-1 and TRBJ2-1, with a weak D call TRBD2 (5 bases). Germline CDR1 MGHRA, CDR2 YSYEKL. CDR3 size: 14 residues. V lost 1 base and J 5 bases, leaving 9 bases between the germline ends.

The rearrangement uses TRBV19 and TRBJ1-4, with D hard to call. This CDR3 region has 15 residues. V lost 7 bases, J lost 5 bases, and 17 bases lay in between. Germline values: CDR1 LNHDA, CDR2 SQIVND (reference sequence). The CDR3 is CASTPPGSGNEKLFF. CDR3 nucleotide sequence: TGTGCCAGTACCCCACCGGGGTCCGGGAATGAAAAACTGTTTTTT.

V and J are TRBV7-6 and TRBJ2-5, with 11 bases that match TRBD2. Germline CDR1 and CDR2: SGHVS and FNYEAQ. The CDR3 is 15 residues long. V was clipped by 5 bases and J by 5 bases; unmatched bases: 7. CDR3 DNA sequence: TGTGCCAGCAGCCCCCGGACTAGCGGGTTGGAGACCCAGTACTTC. Encoded protein: CASSPRTSGLETQYF. Variable domain in full (rest from reference TRBV7-6 and TRBJ2-5): GAGVSQSPRYKVTKRGQDVALRCDPISGHVSLYWYRQALGQGPEFLTYFNYEAQQDKSGLPNDRFSAERPEGSISTLTIQRTEQRDSAMYRCASSPRTSGLETQYFGPGTRLLVL.